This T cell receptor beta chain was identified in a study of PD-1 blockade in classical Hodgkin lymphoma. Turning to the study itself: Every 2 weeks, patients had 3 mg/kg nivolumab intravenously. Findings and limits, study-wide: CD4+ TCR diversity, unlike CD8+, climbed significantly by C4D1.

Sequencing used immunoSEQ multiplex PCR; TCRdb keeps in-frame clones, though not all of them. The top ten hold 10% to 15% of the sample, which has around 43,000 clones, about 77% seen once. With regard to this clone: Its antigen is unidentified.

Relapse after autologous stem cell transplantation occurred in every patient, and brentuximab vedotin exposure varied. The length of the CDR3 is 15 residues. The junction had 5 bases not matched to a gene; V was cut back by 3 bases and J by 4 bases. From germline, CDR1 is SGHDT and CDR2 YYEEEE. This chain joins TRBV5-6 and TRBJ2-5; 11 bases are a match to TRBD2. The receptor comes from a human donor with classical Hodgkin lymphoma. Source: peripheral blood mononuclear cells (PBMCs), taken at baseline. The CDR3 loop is CASSSVTSGVETQYF. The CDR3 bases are TGTGCCAGCAGCTCTGTGACTAGCGGGGTAGAGACCCAGTACTTC.